The 13 T cell receptor beta chains below were found in one sample sequenced in a study of vaccination effects on CD4 cells after COVID-19. Culture proceeded for roughly ten days, and CD4+ T cells were then isolated. From March to December 2020, the person had a SARS-CoV-2 infection that was confirmed by PCR. Vaccine administered to participants consisted of two doses of either BNT162b2 or mRNA-1273. Produced via immunoSEQ multiplex PCR; TCRdb's table is partial and in-frame only. The sample comprises fewer than 55,000 clones, around 80% of which are singletons, and 3.5% to 4.5% rests with the top ten. Their specific antigens are unknown. The source material was CD4+ T cells from PBMCs cultured without peptide, sampled after COVID-19 vaccination. All receptors derive from a human donor who had a prior SARS-CoV-2 infection.

This clone has only one observation. The chain employs TRBV9 and TRBJ2-5; 7 bases fit TRBD2. The V and J ends lost 2 bases and 9 bases, in that order; junction bases with no gene match: 13. Looked up from germline, CDR1 is SGDLS and CDR2 is YYNGEE. The CDR3 contains 15 residues. CDR3 amino acids: CASSVGGRTPGAQYF. The CDR3 DNA is TGTGCCAGCAGCGTGGGGGGGAGGACTCCCGGGGCCCAGTACTTC.

The gene calls are TRBV7-8 and TRBJ2-5, with 7 bases aligning to TRBD2. CDR3 length: 13 amino acids. Trimming cost V 7 bases and J 8 bases; bases outside gene matches: 10. Germline-derived CDR1 and CDR2 are SGHVS and FQNEAQ. Here the CDR3 DNA reads TGTGCCAGCACTATATCGGGGGGAGGAACCCAGTACTTC. Protein: CASTISGGGTQYF.

The CDR3 sequence is CAWRGLAGGRYEQFF. The CDR3 region has the DNA TGTGCCTGGAGGGGACTAGCGGGAGGGCGGTATGAGCAGTTCTTC. The chain employs TRBV30 and TRBJ2-1; TRBD2 aligns across 16 bases. The germline gives CDR1 GTSNPN, CDR2 SVGIG (reference sequence). The CDR3 covers 15 residues. V lost 3 bases and J lost 8; bases outside the gene matches: 4.

J is TRBJ2-2 and V is TRBV10-3; 9 bases match TRBD2. CDR3 size: 14 residues. The germline CDR1 and CDR2 sequences are ENHRY and SYGVKD. V dropped 4 bases and J dropped 7; count of bases not matched to a gene: 4. The DNA of the CDR3 is TGTGCCATCAGTGGTCCTAGCGGGGTCGGGGAGCTGTTTTTT. Its protein is CAISGPSGVGELFF.

A single count supports this clone. The V call is TRBV18, the J call TRBJ2-7, with D possibly TRBD2 on 6 matching bases. V lost 5 bases and J lost 3, with 14 bases in between. Per germline, CDR1 KGHSH and CDR2 LQKENI. There are 14 residues in the CDR3. The CDR3 DNA follows: TGTGCCAGCTCAAATAGCGGAACAGACTACGAGCAGTACTTC. This codes for CASSNSGTDYEQYF.

The chain couples TRBV18 to TRBJ2-6; TRBD2 aligns across 14 bases. This CDR3 has 18 residues. The J segment lost 2 bases and the V segment lost 6 bases, leaving 6 bases of the junction unmatched. Germline values: CDR1 KGHSH, CDR2 LQKENI. In DNA, the CDR3 is TGTGCCAGCTCGCCGAGACTAGCGGGAGGGACTGGGGCCAACGTCCTGACTTTC. This codes for CASSPRLAGGTGANVLTF.

This clone has only a few counts. The chain is built from TRBV5-1 and TRBJ2-7; TRBD2 aligns across 8 bases. This CDR3 region has 14 residues. V lost 5 bases, J lost 6 bases, and 10 bases stayed unmatched. Looked up from germline, CDR1 is SGHRS and CDR2 is YFSETQ. The CDR3 protein is CASRKVGGGFEQYF. CDR3 sequence (DNA): TGCGCCAGCAGGAAGGTCGGCGGGGGGTTCGAGCAGTACTTC.

This chain links TRBV2 with TRBJ2-7; 7 positions agree with TRBD1. Unmatched junction bases numbered 7, after V lost 7 bases and J lost 4 bases. CDR3 length equals 13 residues. The germline gives CDR1 SNHLY, CDR2 FYNNEI. The CDR3 loop is CASKGRGRYEQYF. As DNA, the CDR3 is TGTGCCAGCAAGGGTAGGGGGCGTTACGAGCAGTACTTC.

This clone was recorded a few times. The genes are TRBV7-9 and TRBJ1-1; unclear D gene. The germline V gene has CDR1 SEHNR and CDR2 FQNEAQ (reference sequence). Trimming pared 4 bases from V and 7 bases from J, leaving 19 bases between. The CDR3 runs 15 residues. The DNA for the CDR3 is TGTGCCAGCAGCTGGGGTGACCGTGAAGGCCGTGAAGCTTTCTTT. This sequence encodes CASSWGDREGREAFF.

The rearrangement uses TRBV12-5 and TRBJ2-2, with TRBD2 matching 8 bases. Germline CDR1 is LGHNT and CDR2 is FRNRAP. This CDR3 comprises 15 residues. Losses at the gene ends were 7 bases for V and 2 bases for J; bases not matched to a gene: 6. The CDR3 DNA sequence: TGTGCTAGTGTGGAGCGGGGGAGCAACACCGGGGAGCTGTTTTTT. Translated, it gives CASVERGSNTGELFF.

This clone was counted a few times. The rearrangement joins TRBV6-2 or TRBV6-3 to TRBJ2-3; no firm D call. V lost 5 bases to trimming and J lost 12 bases, with 15 bases between them. Per the germline V gene, CDR1 is MNHEY and CDR2 is SVGEGT. The CDR3 extends over 12 amino acids. The CDR3 reads CASSTTTQDQYF. Here the CDR3 DNA reads TGTGCCAGCAGTACGACAACGCAGGATCAGTATTTT.

The rearrangement joins TRBV5-4 to TRBJ2-7, with 7 positions matching TRBD1. The CDR3 is 17 residues long. Germline trimming cut 4 bases from V and 0 bases from J; bases unmatched to any gene: 13. Germline V gives CDR1 SGHNT, CDR2 YYREEE (reference sequence). CDR3 sequence: CASSPRTGKTSSYEQYF. The CDR3 DNA reads as TGTGCCAGCAGCCCCCGGACAGGCAAGACTTCCTCCTACGAGCAGTACTTC.

V gene TRBV3-1 (or the pseudogene TRBV3-2) combines with J gene TRBJ2-5; D unresolved. Trimming left V 2 bases short and J 3 bases short, with 7 bases between. CDR1 is LGHDT and CDR2 is YNNKEL in the germline V gene (reference sequence). There are 13 residues in the CDR3. The CDR3 nucleotides are TGTGCCAGCAGCCAATTTGGTGAAGAGACCCAGTACTTC. Amino acid sequence: CASSQFGEETQYF.